This entry lists 9 T cell receptor beta chains sequenced from one sample in a study of T cells of healthy individuals (dated by TCRdb to the late 2010s). The library was made by 5' RACE. TCRdb lists the instrument as Illumina MiSeq. TCRdb redid the processing of the public reads, applying fastp at Q25 and MiXCR, and retained in-frame beta chains. Merged by CDR3 protein, the rows form single entries marked with the most common genes and DNA. Counted in this sample were about 40,000 distinct CDR3 sequences; around 4.5% of them appeared once. The top ten clones comprise under 10% of the sample. The receptors shown here come from a human donor in good health.

This clonotype was counted between two and nine times. This chain joins TRBV5-1 and TRBJ2-3; tentative D call: TRBD1 (5 bases). Germline CDR1 reads SGHRS; CDR2 reads YFSETQ. The CDR3 runs to 15 residues. V was shortened by 0 bases and J by 0 bases, with 8 bases between the two germline ends. The CDR3 loop reads CASSLGQRSTDTQYF. CDR3 bases: TGCGCCAGCAGCTTGGGACAGAGAAGCACAGATACGCAGTATTTT.

This clonotype was recorded a few times. This chain connects TRBV11-2 to TRBJ2-7; 13 nucleotides align to TRBD2. Germline assignment: CDR1 SGHAT and CDR2 FQNNGV. The length of the CDR3 is 15 residues. Trimming took 5 bases from V and 3 from J; bases not matched to a gene: 4. CDR3 sequence reads: CASSGLAGANYEQYF. The CDR3 bases are TGTGCCAGCAGCGGACTAGCGGGGGCGAACTACGAGCAGTACTTC.

In this sample, this clonotype turned up many times. V and J are TRBV14 and TRBJ2-3; D is unresolved. V was cut by 0 bases and J by 2 bases, with 9 bases left in between. The length of the CDR3 is 15 residues. Looked up from germline, CDR1 is SGHDN and CDR2 is FVKESK. CDR3 coding DNA: TGTGCCAGCAGCCAAGAGTCGCCGTACACAGATACGCAGTATTTT. Amino acid sequence: CASSQESPYTDTQYF.

The chain uses TRBV6-2 or TRBV6-3 and TRBJ2-7; D is undetermined. V was pared by 3 bases and J by 3 bases, with 6 bases between. Germline V gives CDR1 MNHEY, CDR2 SVGEGT. The CDR3 is made up of 12 amino acids. CDR3 sequence (DNA): TGTGCCAGCAGTTATCCGAGCTACGAGCAGTACTTC. It codes for CASSYPSYEQYF.

This clonotype was detected many times. The gene calls are TRBV4-2 and TRBJ2-7; 7 nucleotides line up with TRBD2. Unmatched junction bases numbered 5, after V lost 4 bases and J lost 2 bases. This CDR3 has 14 amino acids. Germline loops: CDR1 LGHNA, CDR2 YNFKEQ. Here the CDR3 reads CASSPQRGPYEQYF. The CDR3 nucleotides read TGTGCCAGCAGCCCGCAGCGGGGCCCCTACGAGCAGTACTTC.

This clonotype has ten or more counts. This chain connects TRBV12-3 or TRBV12-4 to TRBJ2-6; no clear D gene. The length of the CDR3 is 14 residues. With 3 bases removed from V and 2 bases from J, the gap between germline ends came to 5 bases. The CDR3 nucleotides read TGTGCCAGCAGTTTTTACGCTGGGGCCAACGTCCTGACTTTC. It yields the protein CASSFYAGANVLTF.

This clonotype was observed many times. This chain connects TRBV11-1 to TRBJ2-1; D assignment may be TRBD1 or TRBD2 (5 bases each). Trimming took off 5 bases at V and 6 bases at J, with 14 bases between the two ends. There are 14 residues in the CDR3. Germline CDR1 is SGHAT and CDR2 is FQDESV (reference sequence). The chain's CDR3 is CASSLLGVINEQFF. CDR3 nucleotides: TGTGCCAGCAGCCTACTAGGGGTCATCAATGAGCAGTTCTTC.

The J gene is TRBJ1-1, the V gene TRBV18; unclear D gene. Between the trimmed V and J ends, which lost 2 bases and 3 bases, there was a span of 10 bases. The CDR3 runs 14 residues. Looked up from germline, CDR1 is KGHSH and CDR2 is LQKENI. The CDR3 DNA follows: TGTGCCAGCTCACCAGTGGGAGAACACACTGAAGCTTTCTTT. Protein product: CASSPVGEHTEAFF. The full variable domain, with the rest looked up from reference TRBV18 and TRBJ1-1, is NAGVMQNPRHLVRRRGQEARLRCSPMKGHSHVYWYRQLPEEGLKFMVYLQKENIIDESGMPKERFSAEFPKEGPSILRIQQVVRGDSAAYFCASSPVGEHTEAFFGQGTRLTVV.

This clonotype was seen at least ten times. The gene calls are TRBV6-4 and TRBJ2-1, with TRBD2 matching over 14 bases. Germline V gene lookup returns CDR1 MRHNA and CDR2 SNTAGT. V dropped 6 bases and J dropped 6; count of bases not matched to a gene: 4. The CDR3 is 15 amino acids. CDR3 loop: CASSEGTSGGNEQFF. The CDR3 nucleotides read TGTGCCAGCAGCGAGGGGACTAGCGGGGGCAATGAGCAGTTCTTC.